The 27 T cell receptor beta chains below were found in one sample sequenced in a study of blood T cell repertoires in COVID-19. TCRdb's table, derived via immunoSEQ multiplex PCR, lists solely in-frame clones and lacks some. The sample includes roughly 340,000 clones, 80% to 90% of them seen just once. The sample consisted of PBMCs or T cells enriched from blood (not recorded which). The source is a man aged 18 to 29 who had recovered from COVID-19.

This clone has just one count. The rearrangement links TRBV12-3 or TRBV12-4 to TRBJ1-1; D is ambiguous. The CDR3 sequence is 13 residues long. The V end lost 3 bases, the J end lost 0 bases, and 5 bases lay between the germline ends. The CDR3 region has the DNA TGTGCCAGCAGTTTGTCCTTGAACACTGAAGCTTTCTTT. Translation: CASSLSLNTEAFF.

The chain recombines TRBV5-1 with TRBJ2-1, with 9 bases matching TRBD2. This CDR3 comprises 17 residues. Germline V gene lookup returns CDR1 SGHRS and CDR2 YFSETQ. The trim removed 4 bases at V and 5 bases at J, leaving 13 bases unmatched. CDR3 in DNA: TGCGCCAGCAGCCGACCCCAAGCGGGGGGCCTAAACAATGAGCAGTTCTTC. As protein: CASSRPQAGGLNNEQFF.

The chain uses TRBV5-4 and TRBJ2-5, with TRBD2 matching 10 bases. Per germline, CDR1 SGHNT and CDR2 YYREEE (reference sequence). This CDR3 contains 15 residues. Trimming took 4 bases from V and 7 from J; bases not matched to a gene: 10. The CDR3 sequence: CASSPTLLAGATQYF. The CDR3 nucleotides read TGTGCCAGCAGCCCCACCCTTCTAGCGGGGGCGACCCAGTACTTC.

V usage is TRBV19 and J usage is TRBJ2-7, with 9 bases fitting TRBD2. CDR1 is LNHDA, CDR2 SQIVND, per germline (reference sequence). Trimming removed 3 bases from V and 1 base from J; junction bases left unmatched: 4. The CDR3 has 15 amino acids. CDR3 coding DNA: TGTGCCAGTAGTATTCGGACTAGCGTTTCCTACGAGCAGTACTTC. Translation: CASSIRTSVSYEQYF.

V is TRBV19 and J is TRBJ2-5, with TRBD2 identical over 7 bases. V dropped 5 bases and J dropped 6; count of bases not matched to a gene: 6. The CDR3 covers 13 residues. Per germline, CDR1 LNHDA and CDR2 SQIVND (reference sequence). The CDR3 sequence: CASSFGGSKTQYF. As DNA, the CDR3 is TGTGCCAGTAGTTTCGGGGGGTCTAAGACCCAGTACTTC.

The chain uses TRBV19 and TRBJ2-2; possible D gene TRBD2, 7 bases. The V and J ends lost 5 bases and 3 bases respectively, with 13 bases between them. Per the germline V gene, CDR1 is LNHDA and CDR2 is SQIVND (reference sequence). This CDR3 has 15 amino acids. The CDR3: CASSVRGAYTGELFF. CDR3 bases: TGTGCCAGTAGTGTTCGGGGGGCCTACACCGGGGAGCTGTTTTTT.

V gene TRBV12-3 or TRBV12-4 combines with J gene TRBJ1-2; perhaps TRBD1 as D (5 bases). This CDR3 spans 13 amino acids. Trimming cost V 5 bases and J 3 bases, with 10 bases left between them. The CDR3 loop reads CASSPDSYYGYTF. DNA of the CDR3: TGTGCCAGCAGTCCTGACAGCTACTATGGCTACACCTTC.

CDR3 region: CASSWEGPYEQYF. CDR3 sequence (DNA): TGCGCCAGCAGCTGGGAGGGCCCCTACGAGCAGTACTTC. The chain employs TRBV5-1 and TRBJ2-7, with 7 bases identical to TRBD2. Germline CDR1 SGHRS, CDR2 YFSETQ. The CDR3 spans 13 residues. V shed 3 bases and J 2 bases; nucleotides not matched to a gene: 2.

The chain employs TRBV29-1 and TRBJ1-5; 10 nucleotides align to TRBD1. Trimming took 6 bases from V and 7 from J; bases not matched to a gene: 6. Germline CDR1 SQVTM, CDR2 ANQGSEA. The CDR3 is 13 amino acids. The CDR3 here is CSVAGTGDQPQHF. CDR3 DNA sequence: TGCAGCGTGGCCGGGACAGGGGACCAGCCCCAGCATTTT.

This clone occurred once. This chain uses TRBV11-2 with TRBJ1-6; D unclear. The V gene lost 2 bases and the J gene lost 8 bases, with 10 bases spanning the gap. Looked up from germline, CDR1 is SGHAT and CDR2 is FQNNGV. This CDR3 contains 14 residues. The CDR3 region is CASSLRQVDSPLHF. CDR3 in DNA: TGTGCCAGCAGCTTAAGGCAGGTGGATTCACCCCTCCACTTT. Combining the CDR3 with reference TRBV11-2 and TRBJ1-6 gives the whole variable domain EAGVAQSPRYKIIEKRQSVAFWCNPISGHATLYWYQQILGQGPKLLIQFQNNGVVDDSQLPKDRFSAERLKGVDSTLKIQPAKLEDSAVYLCASSLRQVDSPLHFGNGTRLTVT.

The chain has TRBV30 and TRBJ1-4; 10 bases align to TRBD1. Per germline, CDR1 GTSNPN and CDR2 SVGIG (reference sequence). V was pared by 0 bases and J by 5 bases, with 15 bases of the junction left unmatched. The CDR3 has 19 residues. In DNA, the CDR3 is TGTGCCTGGAGTGTACACGCTCAGGGACAGGGGAGAGAGAATGAAAAACTGTTTTTT. Translated: CAWSVHAQGQGRENEKLFF.

This chain links TRBV19 with TRBJ2-3, with TRBD2 matching 16 bases. The CDR3 is 17 residues long. V lost 1 base to trimming and J lost 5 bases; unmatched junction nucleotides: 3. Germline assignment: CDR1 LNHDA and CDR2 SQIVND (reference sequence). The CDR3 nucleotides read TGTGCCAGTAGTATAGCCGGGACTAGCGGGGGGGGAGATACGCAGTATTTT. It translates to CASSIAGTSGGGDTQYF. The whole variable domain, remainder taken from reference TRBV19 and TRBJ2-3, is DGGITQSPKYLFRKEGQNVTLSCEQNLNHDAMYWYRQDPGQGLRLIYYSQIVNDFQKGDIAEGYSVSREKKESFPLTVTSAQKNPTAFYLCASSIAGTSGGGDTQYFGPGTRLTVL.

The J gene is TRBJ2-2, the V gene TRBV10-2, with D perhaps matching TRBD1 (6 bases). V was shortened by 9 bases and J by 4 bases, with 18 bases between the two germline ends. Germline V lookup: CDR1 WSHSY, CDR2 SAAADI. CDR3 size: 15 residues. This CDR3 is CASRKDTGTTGELFF. The CDR3 coding sequence is TGCGCCAGTCGAAAAGATACAGGGACCACCGGGGAGCTGTTTTTT.

As concerns this clone: Other nucleotide sequences from this sample produce the same CDR3. Here the CDR3 DNA reads TGCGCCAGCAGCTTACAGGGGGCCACAGATACGCAGTATTTT. It specifies CASSLQGATDTQYF. This chain connects TRBV5-1 to TRBJ2-3; 9 bases align to TRBD1. The CDR3 sequence is 14 residues long. The V segment lost 2 bases and the J segment 2 bases; nucleotides outside the gene matches: 0. From germline, CDR1 is SGHRS and CDR2 YFSETQ.

CDR3 nucleotide sequence: TGTGCCAGCAGCTTTGTAGCGGGAGCCTACAATGAGCAGTTCTTC. Translated, it gives CASSFVAGAYNEQFF. V gene TRBV5-4 combines with J gene TRBJ2-1; 9 positions match TRBD2. After removal of 2 bases from V and 2 bases from J, the junction contained 2 bases not matched to a gene. The CDR3 contains 15 residues. CDR1 and CDR2 (germline): SGHNT, YYREEE (reference sequence).

V gene TRBV28 combines with J gene TRBJ1-2, with 8 bases matching TRBD1. V lost 5 bases and J lost 6; bases outside the gene matches: 11. CDR3 size: 15 residues. Germline V gene data show CDR1 as MDHEN and CDR2 as SYDVKM. CDR3 amino acids: CASSPAGTGTNGYTF. The CDR3, as DNA: TGTGCCAGCAGTCCCGCCGGGACAGGCACGAATGGCTACACCTTC.

The chain's CDR3 is CASSEVQGGYTF. CDR3 DNA: TGTGCCAGCAGTGAAGTACAGGGTGGCTACACCTTC. This chain links TRBV6-1 with TRBJ1-2, with D perhaps TRBD1 (6 bases). Trimming took 1 base from V and 7 from J, leaving 7 bases between them. Germline CDR1 and CDR2: MNHNS and SASEGT. This CDR3 has 12 residues.

V gene TRBV5-5 combines with J gene TRBJ1-2, with 7 bases lining up with TRBD1. J gave up 6 bases and V 2 bases, and 4 bases lay outside the gene matches. Germline assignment: CDR1 SGHKS and CDR2 YYEKEE (reference sequence). CDR3 length: 13 amino acids. The CDR3 DNA is TGTGCCAGCAGCTTTGACAGGGTTAATGGCTACACCTTC. Its translation: CASSFDRVNGYTF.

The V and J genes are TRBV5-1 and TRBJ1-4, with D possibly TRBD1 on 6 matching bases. In germline, CDR1 is SGHRS, CDR2 YFSETQ. Trimming left V 4 bases short and J 7 bases short, with 20 bases between. This CDR3 has 16 residues. CDR3 nucleotides: TGCGCCAGCAGCAACGACAGGTCGGGGCCGAGTGAAAAACTGTTTTTT. This translates into CASSNDRSGPSEKLFF.

The chain has TRBV18 and TRBJ1-2; 7 nucleotides agree with TRBD1. The CDR3 runs 16 residues. V shed 3 bases, J shed 4 bases, and the junction held 11 bases outside the gene matches. Germline V gives CDR1 KGHSH, CDR2 LQKENI. The CDR3 DNA reads as TGTGCCAGCTCACCTGGTTCCTTAGGACAGGCCTATGGCTACACCTTC. Its translation is CASSPGSLGQAYGYTF.

The chain has TRBV7-8 and TRBJ1-1; tentative D call: TRBD1 (5 bases). The CDR3 is made up of 13 amino acids. The V gene's germline CDR1 is SGHVS and CDR2 FQNEAQ. V was cut by 5 bases and J by 5 bases, with 12 bases left in between. CDR3 loop: CASSEPGFTEAFF. CDR3 in DNA: TGTGCCAGCAGCGAACCAGGGTTTACTGAAGCTTTCTTT.

This clone occurred once. The chain combines TRBV4-3 with TRBJ2-3, with TRBD2 matching 8 bases. Unmatched junction bases numbered 3, after V lost 0 bases and J lost 4 bases. This CDR3 has 15 amino acids. Looked up from germline, CDR1 is LGHNA and CDR2 is YSLEER. CDR3 in amino acids: CASSQDSGSADTQYF. DNA of the CDR3: TGCGCCAGCAGCCAAGACAGCGGGAGCGCAGATACGCAGTATTTT.

The chain has TRBV6-5 and TRBJ1-2; D gene uncertain. V lost 7 bases to trimming and J lost 2 bases, with 14 bases between them. The CDR3 loop spans 14 amino acids. The germline gives CDR1 MNHEY, CDR2 SVGAGI. In DNA form, the CDR3 reads TGTGCCAGCATAGCGTTAACGACAAACTATGGCTACACCTTC. Amino acids: CASIALTTNYGYTF.

The chain has TRBV7-9 and TRBJ1-4; unclear D gene. The CDR3 contains 14 residues. Trimming took off 8 bases at V and 0 bases at J, with 10 bases between the two ends. CDR1 and CDR2 from the germline V gene are SEHNR and FQNEAQ (reference sequence). CDR3 residues: CASSAQTTNEKLFF. CDR3 nucleotides: TGTGCCAGCTCCGCGCAAACAACTAATGAAAAACTGTTTTTT.

The rearrangement links TRBV7-3 to TRBJ2-2; a possible D gene is TRBD1 (6 bases). The germline V gene encodes CDR1 SGHTA and CDR2 FQGTGA. This CDR3 region has 14 residues. V was cut by 6 bases and J by 4 bases, with 12 bases left in between. The CDR3 nucleotides are TGTGCCAGCAGGGAGACAGGAGGCACCGGGGAGCTGTTTTTT. Translation: CASRETGGTGELFF. The full variable domain, with the rest looked up from reference TRBV7-3 and TRBJ2-2, is GAGVSQTPSNKVTEKGKYVELRCDPISGHTALYWYRQSLGQGPEFLIYFQGTGAADDSGLPNDRFFAVRPEGSVSTLKIQRTERGDSAVYLCASRETGGTGELFFGEGSRLTVL.

In its sample, this clone was seen a few times. This chain connects TRBV7-9 to TRBJ1-1; 7 bases map to TRBD1. The CDR3 is made up of 13 amino acids. The germline CDR1 and CDR2 sequences are SEHNR and FQNEAQ (reference sequence). Trimming at V came to 3 bases and at J to 4 bases, leaving 2 bases not matched to a gene. The DNA of the CDR3 is TGTGCCAGCAGCTTCCGGGACAGCACTGAAGCTTTCTTT. It encodes CASSFRDSTEAFF.

The genes are TRBV2 and TRBJ2-1; 7 bases are shared with TRBD1. Trimming removed 8 bases from V and 6 bases from J; junction bases left unmatched: 4. Per the germline V gene, CDR1 is SNHLY and CDR2 is FYNNEI. The CDR3 loop spans 12 amino acids. CDR3 bases: TGTGCCAGCGCCGGGGACAGCAATGAGCAGTTCTTC. The encoded protein is CASAGDSNEQFF.